This T cell receptor (beta chain) was identified in a study of CD8+ T cells in alopecia areata. V was pared by 2 bases and J by 7 bases, with 12 bases of the junction left unmatched. The CDR3 spans 17 residues. Germline CDR1 and CDR2: MGHRA and YSYEKL. Treatment: oral pan-JAK inhibitor, 5-10 mg twice daily. Extracted from the samples, RNA was reverse transcribed into cDNA to serve as the sequencing template. Profiling relied on immunoSEQ multiplex PCR, and the TCRdb table lists in-frame clones only, not all of them. The repertoire includes about 120,000 clones, 56% of them detected once, and about 3.2% sits in the top ten.

Sample: CD4+ T cells sorted from blood, taken at week 24, from a patient treated with tofacitinib. This chain connects TRBV4-1 to TRBJ2-1, with 9 bases aligning to TRBD2. The clonotype comes from a human donor with alopecia areata. The CDR3 loop reads CASSQPPSTSGPNEQFF. CDR3 coding DNA: TGCGCCAGCAGCCAACCACCCTCGACTAGCGGACCGAATGAGCAGTTCTTC.